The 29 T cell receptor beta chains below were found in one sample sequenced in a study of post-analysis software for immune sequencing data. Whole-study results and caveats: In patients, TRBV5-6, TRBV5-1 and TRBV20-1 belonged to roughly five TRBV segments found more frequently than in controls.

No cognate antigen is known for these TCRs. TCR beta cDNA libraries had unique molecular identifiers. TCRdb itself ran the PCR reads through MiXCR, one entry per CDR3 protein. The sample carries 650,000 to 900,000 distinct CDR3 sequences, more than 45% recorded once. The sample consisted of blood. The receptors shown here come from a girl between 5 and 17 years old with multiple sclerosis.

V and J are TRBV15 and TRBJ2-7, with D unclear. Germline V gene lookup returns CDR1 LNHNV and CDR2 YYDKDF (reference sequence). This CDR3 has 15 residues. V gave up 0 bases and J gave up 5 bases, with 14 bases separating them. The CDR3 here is CATSRERPLTHEQYF. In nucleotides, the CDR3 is TGTGCCACCAGCAGAGAGAGACCTTTGACCCACGAGCAGTACTTC.

The CDR3 DNA sequence: TGCAGCGTTGGGCGGACAGGCCGCGGAGGGGAGCAGTACTTC. Protein sequence: CSVGRTGRGGEQYF. The chain recombines TRBV29-1 with TRBJ2-7; perhaps TRBD1 as D (7 bases). V lost 4 bases and J lost 7, with 20 bases in between. Germline-derived CDR1 and CDR2 are SQVTM and ANQGSEA. The CDR3 runs to 14 residues.

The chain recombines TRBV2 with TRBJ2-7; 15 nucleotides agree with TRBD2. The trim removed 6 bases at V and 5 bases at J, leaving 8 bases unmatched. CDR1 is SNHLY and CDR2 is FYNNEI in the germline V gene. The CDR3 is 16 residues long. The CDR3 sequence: CASSQGLAGGGHEQYF. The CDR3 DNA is TGTGCCAGCAGCCAAGGACTAGCGGGAGGGGGGCACGAGCAGTACTTC.

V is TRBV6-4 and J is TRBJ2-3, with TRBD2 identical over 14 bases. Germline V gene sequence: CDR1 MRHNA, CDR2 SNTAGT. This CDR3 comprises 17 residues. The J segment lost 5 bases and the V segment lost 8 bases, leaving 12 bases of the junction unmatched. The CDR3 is CASSPLGLAGVRDTQYF. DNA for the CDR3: TGTGCCAGCTCACCACTGGGACTAGCGGGAGTAAGAGATACGCAGTATTTT.

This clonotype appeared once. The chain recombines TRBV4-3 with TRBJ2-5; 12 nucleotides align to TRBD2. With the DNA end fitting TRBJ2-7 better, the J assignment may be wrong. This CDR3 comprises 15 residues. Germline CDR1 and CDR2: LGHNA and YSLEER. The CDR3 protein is CASSQTRLAGVEQYF. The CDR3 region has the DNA TGCGCCAGCAGCCAAACTCGACTAGCGGGAGTCGAGCAGTACTTC.

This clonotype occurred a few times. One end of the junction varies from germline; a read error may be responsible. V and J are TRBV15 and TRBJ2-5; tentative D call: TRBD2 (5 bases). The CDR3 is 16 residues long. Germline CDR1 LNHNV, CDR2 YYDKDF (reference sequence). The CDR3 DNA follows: TGTGTCACCAGCACTCTATCTCCCCCGGAGGAAGAGACCCAGTACTTC. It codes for CVTSTLSPPEEETQYF.

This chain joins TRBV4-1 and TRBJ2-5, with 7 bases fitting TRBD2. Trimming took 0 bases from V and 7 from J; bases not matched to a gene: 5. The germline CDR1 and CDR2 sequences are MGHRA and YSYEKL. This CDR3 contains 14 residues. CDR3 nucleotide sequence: TGCGCCAGCAGCCAAGAAGGAGGGAGGGGGACCCAGTACTTC. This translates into CASSQEGGRGTQYF.

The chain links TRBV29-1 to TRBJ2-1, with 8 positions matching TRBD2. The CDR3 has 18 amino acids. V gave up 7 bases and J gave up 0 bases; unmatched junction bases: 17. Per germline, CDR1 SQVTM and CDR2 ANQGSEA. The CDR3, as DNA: TGCAGCGCCGGGCCCCGGACTAGCCCTACTAGCTCCTACAATGAGCAGTTCTTC. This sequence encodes CSAGPRTSPTSSYNEQFF.

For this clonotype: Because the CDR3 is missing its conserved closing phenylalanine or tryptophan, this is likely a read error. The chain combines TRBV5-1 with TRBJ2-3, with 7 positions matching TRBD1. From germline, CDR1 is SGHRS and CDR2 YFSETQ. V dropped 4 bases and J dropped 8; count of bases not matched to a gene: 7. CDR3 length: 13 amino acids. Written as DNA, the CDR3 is TGCGCCAGCAGCGCCGGGGACAGTGGTACGCAGTATTGT. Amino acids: CASSAGDSGTQYC.

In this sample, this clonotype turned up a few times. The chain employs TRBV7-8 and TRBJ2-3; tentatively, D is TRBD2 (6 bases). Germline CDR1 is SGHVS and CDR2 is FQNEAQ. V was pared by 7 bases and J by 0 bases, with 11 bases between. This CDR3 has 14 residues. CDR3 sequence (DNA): TGTGCCAGCACTCCTAGCGAGAGCACAGATACGCAGTATTTT. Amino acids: CASTPSESTDTQYF.

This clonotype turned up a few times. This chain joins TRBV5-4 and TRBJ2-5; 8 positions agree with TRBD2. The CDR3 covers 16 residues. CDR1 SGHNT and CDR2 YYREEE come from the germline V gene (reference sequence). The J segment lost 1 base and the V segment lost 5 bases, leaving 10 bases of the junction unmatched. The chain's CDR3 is CASRPSGSGIQETQYF. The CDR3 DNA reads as TGTGCCAGCAGGCCCTCGGGTAGCGGGATCCAAGAGACCCAGTACTTC.

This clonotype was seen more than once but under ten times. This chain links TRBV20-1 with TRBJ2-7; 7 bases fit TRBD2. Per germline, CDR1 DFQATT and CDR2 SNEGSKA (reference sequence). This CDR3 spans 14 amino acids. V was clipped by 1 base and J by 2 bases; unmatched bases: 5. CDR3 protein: CSARARGGPYEQYF. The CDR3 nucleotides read TGCAGTGCTAGAGCACGCGGGGGTCCCTACGAGCAGTACTTC.

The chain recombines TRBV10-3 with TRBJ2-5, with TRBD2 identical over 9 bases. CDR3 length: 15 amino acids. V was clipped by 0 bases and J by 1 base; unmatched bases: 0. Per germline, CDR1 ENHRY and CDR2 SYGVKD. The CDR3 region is CAISESTSGQETQYF. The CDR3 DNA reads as TGTGCCATCAGTGAGTCGACTAGCGGCCAAGAGACCCAGTACTTC.

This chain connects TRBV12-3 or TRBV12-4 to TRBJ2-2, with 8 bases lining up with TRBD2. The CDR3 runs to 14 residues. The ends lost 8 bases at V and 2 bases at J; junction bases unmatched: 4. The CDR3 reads CASPREGNTGELFF. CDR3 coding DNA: TGTGCCAGCCCTCGGGAGGGTAACACCGGGGAGCTGTTTTTT.

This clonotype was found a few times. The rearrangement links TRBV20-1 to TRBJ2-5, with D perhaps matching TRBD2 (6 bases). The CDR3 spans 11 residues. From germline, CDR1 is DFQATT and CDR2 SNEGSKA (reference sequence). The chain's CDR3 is CSGGVQETQYF. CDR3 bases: TGCAGCGGCGGGGTACAAGAGACCCAGTACTTC.

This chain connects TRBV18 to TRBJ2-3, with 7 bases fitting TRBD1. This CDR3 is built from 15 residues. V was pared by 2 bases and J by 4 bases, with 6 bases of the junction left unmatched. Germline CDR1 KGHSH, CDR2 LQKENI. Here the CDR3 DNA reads TGTGCCAGCTCACCAGGGGACAGACCCCCAGATACGCAGTATTTT. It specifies CASSPGDRPPDTQYF.

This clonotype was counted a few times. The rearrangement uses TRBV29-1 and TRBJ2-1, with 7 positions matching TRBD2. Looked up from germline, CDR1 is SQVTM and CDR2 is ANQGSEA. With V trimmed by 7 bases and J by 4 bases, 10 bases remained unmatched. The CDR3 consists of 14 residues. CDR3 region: CSAYDGTTYNEQFF. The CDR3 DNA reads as TGCAGCGCCTACGACGGGACTACTTACAATGAGCAGTTCTTC.

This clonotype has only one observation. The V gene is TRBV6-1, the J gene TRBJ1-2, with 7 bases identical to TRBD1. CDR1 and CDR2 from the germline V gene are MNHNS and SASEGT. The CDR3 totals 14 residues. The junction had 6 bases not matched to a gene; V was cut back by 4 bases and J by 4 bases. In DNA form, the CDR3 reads TGTGCCAGCAGTGCAGGCGGACAGGTCTATGGCTACACCTTC. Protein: CASSAGGQVYGYTF.

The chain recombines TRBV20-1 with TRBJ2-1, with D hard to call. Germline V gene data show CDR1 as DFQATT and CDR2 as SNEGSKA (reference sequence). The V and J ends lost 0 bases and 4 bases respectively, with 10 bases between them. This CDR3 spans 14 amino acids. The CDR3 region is CSARDSRRYNEQFF. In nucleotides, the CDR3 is TGCAGTGCTAGAGATAGTAGAAGATACAATGAGCAGTTCTTC.

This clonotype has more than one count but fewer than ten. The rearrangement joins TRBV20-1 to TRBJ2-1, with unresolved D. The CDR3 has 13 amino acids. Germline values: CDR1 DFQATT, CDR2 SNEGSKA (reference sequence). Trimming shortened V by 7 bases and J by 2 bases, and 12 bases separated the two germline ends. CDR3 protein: CSGTGPPYNEQFF. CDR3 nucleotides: TGCAGTGGGACCGGTCCTCCCTACAATGAGCAGTTCTTC.

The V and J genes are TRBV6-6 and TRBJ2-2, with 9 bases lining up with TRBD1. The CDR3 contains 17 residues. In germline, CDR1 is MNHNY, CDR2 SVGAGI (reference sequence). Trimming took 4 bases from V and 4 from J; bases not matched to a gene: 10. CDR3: CASSCSLGTGSTGELFF. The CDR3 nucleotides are TGTGCCAGCAGTTGCTCGCTAGGGACAGGGAGCACCGGGGAGCTGTTTTTT.

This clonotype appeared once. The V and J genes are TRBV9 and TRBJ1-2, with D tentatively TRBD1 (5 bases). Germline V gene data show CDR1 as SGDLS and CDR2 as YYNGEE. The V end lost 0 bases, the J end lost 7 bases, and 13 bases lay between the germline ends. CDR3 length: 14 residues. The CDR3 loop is CASSVGQGLSGYTF. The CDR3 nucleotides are TGTGCCAGCAGCGTAGGGCAGGGATTGAGTGGCTACACCTTC.

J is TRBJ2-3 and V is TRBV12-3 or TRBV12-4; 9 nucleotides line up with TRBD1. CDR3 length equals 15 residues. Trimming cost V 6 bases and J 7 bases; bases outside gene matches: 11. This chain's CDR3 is CASRPDRGIHHTQYF. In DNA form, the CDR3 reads TGTGCCAGCAGGCCGGACAGGGGCATTCATCATACGCAGTATTTT.

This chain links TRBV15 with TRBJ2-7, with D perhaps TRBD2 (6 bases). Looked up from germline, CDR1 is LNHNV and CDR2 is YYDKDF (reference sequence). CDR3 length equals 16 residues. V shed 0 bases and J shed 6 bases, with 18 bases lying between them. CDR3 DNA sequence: TGTGCCACCAGCAGAGATCTGTCGGGGGTTGTAGGCGAGCAGTACTTC. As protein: CATSRDLSGVVGEQYF. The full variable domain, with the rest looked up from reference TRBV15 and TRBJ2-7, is DAMVIQNPRYQVTQFGKPVTLSCSQTLNHNVMYWYQQKSSQAPKLLFHYYDKDFNNEADTPDNFQSRRPNTSFCFLDIRSPGLGDTAMYLCATSRDLSGVVGEQYFGPGTRLTVT.

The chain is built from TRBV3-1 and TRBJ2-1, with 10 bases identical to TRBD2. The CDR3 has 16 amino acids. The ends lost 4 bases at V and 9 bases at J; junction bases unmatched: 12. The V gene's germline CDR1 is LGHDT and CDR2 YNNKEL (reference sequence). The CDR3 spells CASSLPQLAGLGEQFF. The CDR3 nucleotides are TGTGCCAGCAGCCTCCCGCAACTAGCGGGACTGGGTGAGCAGTTCTTC.

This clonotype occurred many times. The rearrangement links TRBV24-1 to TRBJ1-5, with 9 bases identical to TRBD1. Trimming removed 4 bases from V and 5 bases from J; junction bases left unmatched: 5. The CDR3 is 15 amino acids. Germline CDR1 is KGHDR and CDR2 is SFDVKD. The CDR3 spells CATSDPGTGHQPQHF. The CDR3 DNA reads TGTGCCACCAGTGACCCGGGGACAGGGCATCAGCCCCAGCATTTT.

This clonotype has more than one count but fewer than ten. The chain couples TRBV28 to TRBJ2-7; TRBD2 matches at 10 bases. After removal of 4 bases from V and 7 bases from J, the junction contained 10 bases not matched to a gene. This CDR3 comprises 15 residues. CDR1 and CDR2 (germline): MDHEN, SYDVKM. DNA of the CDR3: TGTGCCAGCAGTTCTTTGGACACGGGACTAGCGGAGCAGTACTTC. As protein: CASSSLDTGLAEQYF.

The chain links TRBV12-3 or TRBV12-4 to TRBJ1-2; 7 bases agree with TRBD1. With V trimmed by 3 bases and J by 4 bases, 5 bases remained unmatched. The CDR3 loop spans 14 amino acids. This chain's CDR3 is CASSFLQGSYGYTF. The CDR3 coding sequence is TGTGCCAGCAGTTTCTTACAGGGGTCCTATGGCTACACCTTC.

The CDR3 here is CASSRGTANAGGIQYF. The CDR3 bases are TGCGCCAGCAGCCGCGGGACAGCCAATGCCGGAGGCATTCAGTACTTC. The chain links TRBV5-1 to TRBJ2-7, with D perhaps TRBD1 (7 bases). The J call may be in error: the DNA end matches TRBJ2-4 better. The CDR3 is made up of 16 amino acids. Germline V gene lookup returns CDR1 SGHRS and CDR2 YFSETQ.